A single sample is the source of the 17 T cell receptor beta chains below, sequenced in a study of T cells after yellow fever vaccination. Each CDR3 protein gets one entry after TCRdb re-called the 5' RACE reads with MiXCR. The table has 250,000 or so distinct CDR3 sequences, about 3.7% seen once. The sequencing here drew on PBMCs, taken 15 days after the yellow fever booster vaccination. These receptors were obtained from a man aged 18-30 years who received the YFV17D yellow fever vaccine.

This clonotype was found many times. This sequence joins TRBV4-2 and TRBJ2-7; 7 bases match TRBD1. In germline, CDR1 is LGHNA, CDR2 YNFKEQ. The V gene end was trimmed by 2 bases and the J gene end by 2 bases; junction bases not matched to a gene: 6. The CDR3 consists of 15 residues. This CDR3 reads CASSQTGTVPYEQYF. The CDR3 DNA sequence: TGTGCCAGCAGCCAAACCGGGACAGTACCCTACGAGCAGTACTTC.

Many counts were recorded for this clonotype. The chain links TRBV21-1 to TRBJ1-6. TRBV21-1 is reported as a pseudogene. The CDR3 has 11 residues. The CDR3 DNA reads TGTGCCAGCAGTACACGGAGTCCCCTCCACTTT. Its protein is CASSTRSPLHF.

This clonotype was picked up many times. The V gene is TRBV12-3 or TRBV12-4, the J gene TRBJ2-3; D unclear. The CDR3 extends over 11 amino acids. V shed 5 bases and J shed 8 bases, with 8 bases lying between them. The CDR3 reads CASSLKGTQYF. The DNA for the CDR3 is TGTGCCAGCAGTCTTAAGGGTACGCAGTATTTT.

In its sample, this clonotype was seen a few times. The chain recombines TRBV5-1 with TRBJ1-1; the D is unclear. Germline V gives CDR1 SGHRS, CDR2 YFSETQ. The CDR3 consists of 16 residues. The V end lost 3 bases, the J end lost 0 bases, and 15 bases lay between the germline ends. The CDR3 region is CASSWGAWYMNTEAFF. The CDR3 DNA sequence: TGCGCCAGCAGCTGGGGTGCTTGGTACATGAACACTGAAGCTTTCTTT.

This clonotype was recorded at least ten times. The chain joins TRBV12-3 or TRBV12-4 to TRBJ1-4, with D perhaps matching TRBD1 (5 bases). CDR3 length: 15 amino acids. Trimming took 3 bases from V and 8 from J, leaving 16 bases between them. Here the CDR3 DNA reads TGTGCCAGCAGTTTTGCAGGCAGGGTGGGCGAAAAACTGTTTTTT. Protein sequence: CASSFAGRVGEKLFF.

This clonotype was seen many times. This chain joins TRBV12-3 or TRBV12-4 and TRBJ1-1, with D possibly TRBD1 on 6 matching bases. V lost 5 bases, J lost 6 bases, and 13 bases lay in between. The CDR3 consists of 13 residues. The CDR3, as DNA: TGTGCCAGCAGTCGCCGGGGGCGCGCTGAAGCTTTCTTT. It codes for CASSRRGRAEAFF.

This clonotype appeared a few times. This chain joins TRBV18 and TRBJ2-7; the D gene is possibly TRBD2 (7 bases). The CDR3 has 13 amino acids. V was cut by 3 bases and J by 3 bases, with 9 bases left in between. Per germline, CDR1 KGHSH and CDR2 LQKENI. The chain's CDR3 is CASSPGGGYEQYF. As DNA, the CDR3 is TGTGCCAGCTCACCGGGAGGGGGCTACGAGCAGTACTTC.

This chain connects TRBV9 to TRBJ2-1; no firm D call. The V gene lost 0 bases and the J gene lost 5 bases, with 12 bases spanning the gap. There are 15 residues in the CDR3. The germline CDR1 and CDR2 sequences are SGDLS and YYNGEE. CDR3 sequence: CASSVGASPHNEQFF. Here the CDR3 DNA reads TGTGCCAGCAGCGTAGGGGCTAGTCCCCACAATGAGCAGTTCTTC.

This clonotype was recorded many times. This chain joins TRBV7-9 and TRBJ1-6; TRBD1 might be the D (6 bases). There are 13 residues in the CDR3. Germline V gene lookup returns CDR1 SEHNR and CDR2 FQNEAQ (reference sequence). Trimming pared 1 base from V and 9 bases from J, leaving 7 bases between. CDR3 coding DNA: TGTGCCAGCAGCTTAGAACAGGGTTCACCCCTCCACTTT. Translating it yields CASSLEQGSPLHF.

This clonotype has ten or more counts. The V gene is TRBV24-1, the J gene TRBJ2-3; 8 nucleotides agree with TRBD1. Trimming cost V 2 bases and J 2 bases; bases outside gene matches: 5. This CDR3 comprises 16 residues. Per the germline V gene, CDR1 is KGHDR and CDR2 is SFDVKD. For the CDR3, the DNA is TGTGCCACCAGTGATTCGACAGGGGCCACCACAGATACGCAGTATTTT. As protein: CATSDSTGATTDTQYF.

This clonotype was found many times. This CDR3 is CASSALVHGTDTQYF. The CDR3 DNA is TGTGCCAGCAGCGCCTTGGTGCATGGCACAGATACGCAGTATTTT. The chain couples TRBV7-9 to TRBJ2-3; no clear D. Germline V gene lookup returns CDR1 SEHNR and CDR2 FQNEAQ (reference sequence). The CDR3 sequence is 15 residues long. The V end lost 5 bases, the J end lost 1 base, and 13 bases lay between the germline ends.

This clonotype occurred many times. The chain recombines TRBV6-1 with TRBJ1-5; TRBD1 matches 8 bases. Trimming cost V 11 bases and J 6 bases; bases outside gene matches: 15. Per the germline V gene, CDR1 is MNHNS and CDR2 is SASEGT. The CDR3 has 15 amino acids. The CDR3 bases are TGTGCCTCGTGGGGGGTACAGGGGGAAGGTCAGCCCCAGCATTTT. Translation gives CASWGVQGEGQPQHF.

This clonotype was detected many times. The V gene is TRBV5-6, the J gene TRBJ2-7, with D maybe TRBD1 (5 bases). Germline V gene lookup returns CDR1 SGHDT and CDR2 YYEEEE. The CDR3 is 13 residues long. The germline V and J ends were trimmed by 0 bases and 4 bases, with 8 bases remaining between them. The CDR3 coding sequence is TGTGCCAGCAGCTTGGGACAGCTTTACGAGCAGTACGTC. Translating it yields CASSLGQLYEQYV.

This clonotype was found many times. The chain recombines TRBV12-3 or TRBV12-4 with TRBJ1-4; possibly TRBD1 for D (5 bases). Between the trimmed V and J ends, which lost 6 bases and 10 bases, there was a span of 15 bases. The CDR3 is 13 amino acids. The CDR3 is CASSRGLGGKLFF. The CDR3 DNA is TGTGCCAGCAGCCGAGGCTTGGGGGGAAAACTGTTTTTT.

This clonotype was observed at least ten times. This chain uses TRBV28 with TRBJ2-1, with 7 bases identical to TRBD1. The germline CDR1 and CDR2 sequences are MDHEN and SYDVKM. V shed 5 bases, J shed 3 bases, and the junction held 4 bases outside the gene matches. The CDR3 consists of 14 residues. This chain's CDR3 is CASSPDRDYNEQFF. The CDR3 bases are TGTGCCAGCAGTCCAGACAGGGACTACAATGAGCAGTTCTTC.

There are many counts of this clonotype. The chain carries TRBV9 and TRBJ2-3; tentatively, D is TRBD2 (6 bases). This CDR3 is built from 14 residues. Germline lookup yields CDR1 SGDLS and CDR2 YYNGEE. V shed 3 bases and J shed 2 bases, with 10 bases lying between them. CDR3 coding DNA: TGTGCCAGCAGCGGGGGACTCTACACAGATACGCAGTATTTT. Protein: CASSGGLYTDTQYF.

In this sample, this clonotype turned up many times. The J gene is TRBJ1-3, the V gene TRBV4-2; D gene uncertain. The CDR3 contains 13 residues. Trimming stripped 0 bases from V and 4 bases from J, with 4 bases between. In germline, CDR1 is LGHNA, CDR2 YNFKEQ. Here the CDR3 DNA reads TGTGCCAGCAGCCAAGATTTGGGAAACACCATATATTTT. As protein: CASSQDLGNTIYF.